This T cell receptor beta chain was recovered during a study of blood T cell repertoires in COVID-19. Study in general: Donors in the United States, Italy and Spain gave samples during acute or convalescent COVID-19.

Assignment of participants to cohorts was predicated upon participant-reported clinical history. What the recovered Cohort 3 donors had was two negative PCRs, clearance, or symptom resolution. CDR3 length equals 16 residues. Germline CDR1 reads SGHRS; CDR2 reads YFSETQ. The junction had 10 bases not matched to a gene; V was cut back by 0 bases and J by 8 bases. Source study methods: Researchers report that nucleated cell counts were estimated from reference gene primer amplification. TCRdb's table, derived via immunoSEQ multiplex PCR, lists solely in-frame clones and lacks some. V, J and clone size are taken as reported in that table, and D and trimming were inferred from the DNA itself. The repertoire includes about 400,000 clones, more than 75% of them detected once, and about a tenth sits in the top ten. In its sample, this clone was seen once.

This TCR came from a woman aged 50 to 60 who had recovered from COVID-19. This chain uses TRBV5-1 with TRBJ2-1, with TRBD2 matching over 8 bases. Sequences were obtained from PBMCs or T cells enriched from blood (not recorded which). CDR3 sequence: CASSLERGGGVDEQFF. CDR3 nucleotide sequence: TGCGCCAGCAGCTTGGAACGGGGGGGCGGAGTCGATGAGCAGTTCTTC.